This TCR beta chain was observed in a study of blood T cell repertoires in COVID-19 (TCRdb year 2020). At the level of the whole study: The collaborator samples originated in the United States, Italy and Spain and spanned the acute and convalescent phases of COVID-19. The material from the prospective study consisted of cDNA or gDNA derived from T cells, B-cell-depleted T cells, or PBMCs. Deeply sampled blood TCRbeta repertoires from subjects exposed to, actively infected with, or recovered from COVID-19 were included in the dataset. Where HLA class I and class II types were available, the types were taken from metadata supplied by the sample provider, not from assay-based typing. Samples were obtained from the ongoing ImmuneRACE study (first 160 participants) and from over 1,000 subjects provided by 6 global collaborators. The repertoires were released in a freely available public database intended as a resource for research on the immune response to SARS-CoV-2. Nearly every sample came with metadata listing a de-identified subject ID, COVID-19 status, age in years and sex. Results and caveats for the whole study, not just this receptor: How much clinical and demographic metadata was included differed by source and by participant, and the metadata was provided uncurated.

The immunoSEQ Assay, a bias-controlled multiplex PCR, was used to amplify TCRbeta CDR3 regions from genomic DNA. As for the original processing: The number of nucleated cells in each sample was estimated by amplification of reference gene primers within the assay. To quantify the absolute abundance of each unique TCRbeta CDR3 rearrangement, sequence reads were collapsed and filtered. For each sample, productive Simpson clonality was calculated by taking the square root of Simpson's diversity index across productive rearrangements. The source is immuneACCESS, and TCRdb retained only in-frame sequences with V and J called. Part of the clones is not carried over; for the studies checked, unresolved V genes explain less than half of this, and the remainder is unexplained. The D gene and trimming were derived from the DNA, and the V and J assignments and clone size from that table. The sample contains 250,000 or so clones, around four fifths of them found a single time. The ten largest clones add up to under 2% of the sample.

This clone appeared a single time. Its binding antigen is unknown. No per-base quality is available; no much larger clone lies one base away. The collaborating institutions used their own protocols to collect whole blood in K2EDTA tubes. For TCRbeta analysis, collaborator samples were shipped as frozen whole blood, as isolated PBMCs, or as DNA extracted from either sample type. The junction carries 16 bases between V and J, which are trimmed by 4 bases and 2 bases respectively. The germline V gene supplies CDR1 SGHRS and CDR2 YFSETQ. From the cysteine through the phenylalanine, the CDR3 covers 15 amino acids. Only the CDR3 portion is preserved as DNA: 45 bases, with reading frame beginning at the first base.

In this chain, TRBV5-1 is recombined with TRBJ2-7, with the D segment identity uncertain. The sequencing input was peripheral blood. The sequence was collected from a woman older than 75 with acute or convalescent COVID-19. The CDR3 loop reads CASSLGSVRAYEQYF. Here is the DNA: TGCGCCAGCAGCCTCGGGTCGGTCAGAGCCTACGAGCAGTACTTC.